This TCR beta chain was obtained from a study of shared clonotypes between healthy human individuals. About the research overall: CD8 memory received one plate per donor, CD8 naive two, CD4 memory three and CD4 naive three. Study findings and constraints: The authors expected sequencing depth to affect clonotype sharing among donors.

This CDR3 has 13 residues. Trimming took 0 bases from V and 8 from J, leaving 10 bases between them. Germline CDR1 LNHDA, CDR2 SQIVND (reference sequence). As concerns this clone: Its antigen is as yet unknown.

Source study methods: From ImmunoSEQ came sequences covering only the junction and carrying no quality scores, so filtering differed. This table comes from immunoSEQ multiplex PCR, and its TCRdb copy is limited to in-frame clones, with some not included. V and J calls plus clone size are reproduced from that table; the DNA served to infer D and trimming. Of some 2,000,000 clones in the sample, around 95% were seen once. This chain links TRBV19 with TRBJ1-1; D unclear. This TCR came from a man in his late teens or twenties in good health. The specimen was naive CD4+ T cells sorted from blood. Subset: CD45RA+ positively selected. The chain's CDR3 is CASSIDYQAEAFF. Written as DNA, the CDR3 is TGTGCCAGTAGTATAGATTACCAGGCAGAAGCTTTCTTT.